These 27 T cell receptor beta chains originate from one sample sequenced in a study of PD-L1 blockade in urothelial cancer. Clones were read by immunoSEQ multiplex PCR, and TCRdb kept only the in-frame ones, dropping some. The top ten clones hold under 0.95% of a sample with more than 85,000 clones, approximately 90% of them seen once. The sequenced sample was PBMCs, obtained around atezolizumab (anti-PD-L1) treatment. The source is a woman of 80 years or more with urothelial cancer.

This chain joins TRBV9 and TRBJ1-2, with D possibly being TRBD1 (5 bases). Per germline, CDR1 SGDLS and CDR2 YYNGEE. The length of the CDR3 is 13 residues. V lost 0 bases to trimming and J lost 6 bases, with 9 bases between them. In DNA form, the CDR3 reads TGTGCCAGCAGCGTAGTAGGGACTCATGGCTACACCTTC. As protein: CASSVVGTHGYTF.

This chain links TRBV28 with TRBJ1-2, with 7 nucleotides matching TRBD1. This CDR3 is 14 amino acids long. CDR1 and CDR2 from the germline V gene are MDHEN and SYDVKM. V lost 2 bases and J lost 8; bases outside the gene matches: 8. DNA for the CDR3: TGTGCCAGCAGTTTACTTACAGGGGCGGGGGGCTACACCTTC. Translated, it gives CASSLLTGAGGYTF.

The chain couples TRBV9 to TRBJ2-2, with D possibly TRBD2 on 6 matching bases. V shed 0 bases and J shed 1 base, with 7 bases lying between them. CDR1 and CDR2 from the germline V gene are SGDLS and YYNGEE. This CDR3 comprises 15 residues. The CDR3: CASSVGGVNTGELFF. In DNA form, the CDR3 reads TGTGCCAGCAGCGTAGGCGGGGTGAACACCGGGGAGCTGTTTTTT. The whole variable domain, filled in from reference TRBV9 and TRBJ2-2, reads DSGVTQTPKHLITATGQRVTLRCSPRSGDLSVYWYQQSLDQGLQFLIQYYNGEERAKGNILERFSAQQFPDLHSELNLSSLELGDSALYFCASSVGGVNTGELFFGEGSRLTVL.

This clone was seen just once. The chain has TRBV11-2 and TRBJ2-1; tentative D call: TRBD1 (5 bases). The CDR3 runs 15 residues. V gave up 3 bases and J gave up 5 bases, with 14 bases separating them. The germline V gene has CDR1 SGHAT and CDR2 FQNNGV. In DNA, the CDR3 is TGTGCCAGCAGCTTTAGGGGCCCCAGCCACAATGAGCAGTTCTTC. It specifies CASSFRGPSHNEQFF.

The chain carries TRBV7-2 and TRBJ1-4; 8 positions match TRBD1. The CDR3 is 12 amino acids. Trimming cost V 5 bases and J 10 bases; bases outside gene matches: 3. The germline CDR1 and CDR2 sequences are SGHTA and FQGNSA. The CDR3, as DNA: TGTGCCAGCAGCGGCGACAGGGGAAAACTGTTTTTT. As protein: CASSGDRGKLFF.

The chain recombines TRBV28 with TRBJ2-1; 14 bases agree with TRBD2. In germline, CDR1 is MDHEN, CDR2 SYDVKM. The CDR3 has 17 amino acids. V shed 6 bases and J 10 bases; nucleotides not matched to a gene: 14. This CDR3 is CASRLPQGLAGVGEQFF. The CDR3 DNA reads TGTGCCAGCAGACTTCCCCAGGGACTAGCGGGAGTAGGGGAGCAGTTCTTC.

The chain has TRBV7-2 and TRBJ2-5, with D possibly being TRBD2 (6 bases). Germline lookup yields CDR1 SGHTA and CDR2 FQGNSA. The ends were cut back, 5 bases at V and 5 bases at J, with 15 bases in the middle. This CDR3 region has 14 residues. DNA of the CDR3: TGTGCCAGCAGCAGAGGAGGGCCGGAGGAGACCCAGTACTTC. It translates to CASSRGGPEETQYF.

The chain has TRBV11-2 and TRBJ2-7; D is perhaps TRBD1 (5 bases). Germline CDR1 reads SGHAT; CDR2 reads FQNNGV. This CDR3 is 15 amino acids long. V gave up 4 bases and J gave up 5 bases, with 18 bases separating them. The CDR3, as DNA: TGTGCCAGCAGCTCCCTCCGCAGGGCGGAGCACGAGCAGTACTTC. Its translation: CASSSLRRAEHEQYF.

The rearrangement joins TRBV25-1 to TRBJ1-5; no definite D call. Germline V gene data show CDR1 as MGHDK and CDR2 as SYGVNS. There are 12 residues in the CDR3. V shed 4 bases and J shed 9 bases, with 10 bases lying between them. DNA of the CDR3: TGTGCCAGCAGTGTCGTGGGAGGGCCCCAGCATTTT. Residues: CASSVVGGPQHF.

The table lists this clone with a count of one. V gene TRBV29-1 combines with J gene TRBJ2-4; D remains unclear. Germline-derived CDR1 and CDR2 are SQVTM and ANQGSEA. V gave up 4 bases and J gave up 5 bases, with 12 bases separating them. The CDR3 covers 13 residues. The CDR3 sequence: CSVAQVQQNIQYF. The CDR3 DNA reads TGCAGCGTTGCGCAGGTCCAGCAAAACATTCAGTACTTC.

The chain employs TRBV6-6 and TRBJ1-1; 7 nucleotides match TRBD1. This CDR3 is built from 15 residues. The germline V gene has CDR1 MNHNY and CDR2 SVGAGI (reference sequence). V was pared by 2 bases and J by 6 bases, with 9 bases of the junction left unmatched. In nucleotides, the CDR3 is TGTGCCAGCAGTTACCGACAGGGCGAGAAGTCTGAAGCTTTCTTT. This translates into CASSYRQGEKSEAFF.

J is TRBJ1-1 and V is TRBV30; 7 bases match TRBD1. This CDR3 has 14 amino acids. Germline CDR1 is GTSNPN and CDR2 is SVGIG (reference sequence). J gave up 4 bases and V 2 bases, and 7 bases lay outside the gene matches. CDR3: CAWSPGTVGTEAFF. The CDR3 coding sequence is TGTGCCTGGAGTCCCGGGACAGTGGGCACTGAAGCTTTCTTT.

This chain uses TRBV7-2 with TRBJ1-3; D is perhaps TRBD1 (6 bases). Germline V CDR1 and CDR2: SGHTA, FQGNSA. This CDR3 has 14 amino acids. The V and J ends lost 3 bases and 2 bases respectively, with 8 bases between them. For the CDR3, the DNA is TGTGCCAGCAGCTTTGGACAGCCTGGAAACACCATATATTTT. Translation: CASSFGQPGNTIYF.

The chain has TRBV5-1 and TRBJ2-2; possibly TRBD2 for D (6 bases). Looked up from germline, CDR1 is SGHRS and CDR2 is YFSETQ. V dropped 0 bases and J dropped 0 bases, with 9 bases sitting between them. CDR3 length: 16 residues. The DNA of the CDR3 is TGCGCCAGCAGCTTGGCCAGGGACTCGAACACCGGGGAGCTGTTTTTT. It yields the protein CASSLARDSNTGELFF.

The rearrangement uses TRBV5-1 and TRBJ2-3, with 10 bases lining up with TRBD2. The CDR3 is made up of 18 amino acids. Unmatched junction bases numbered 8, after V lost 0 bases and J lost 1 base. CDR1 and CDR2 (germline): SGHRS, YFSETQ. This CDR3 is CASSLVAGGPSGTDTQYF. The CDR3 DNA reads as TGCGCCAGCAGCTTGGTAGCGGGAGGACCCTCGGGCACAGATACGCAGTATTTT.

CDR3 nucleotides: TGCGCCAGCAGCCAAGGTGACAGGGATAATGAAAAACTGTTTTTT. Translation gives CASSQGDRDNEKLFF. The chain carries TRBV4-1 and TRBJ1-4; 7 bases fit TRBD1. Trimming cost V 1 base and J 4 bases; bases outside gene matches: 3. Per germline, CDR1 MGHRA and CDR2 YSYEKL. The CDR3 length is 15 residues.

The chain couples TRBV9 to TRBJ1-5; D is uncertain. Deletions cut 2 bases from V and 3 bases from J, with 12 bases between. CDR3 length equals 15 residues. CDR1 and CDR2 (germline): SGDLS, YYNGEE. CDR3: CASSVGVLNNQPQHF. The CDR3, as DNA: TGTGCCAGCAGCGTCGGGGTTTTGAACAATCAGCCCCAGCATTTT.

The chain's CDR3 is CASSWRISATNEKLFF. The CDR3 nucleotides read TGTGCCAGCAGTTGGAGAATTTCAGCAACTAATGAAAAACTGTTTTTT. V gene TRBV28 combines with J gene TRBJ1-4; D uncertain. V was clipped by 4 bases and J by 0 bases, with 12 bases between them. The CDR3 runs 16 residues. CDR1 and CDR2 from the germline V gene are MDHEN and SYDVKM.

The DNA for the CDR3 is TGCGCCAGCAGCCCCGGACAGAACACTGAAGCTTTCTTT. Residues: CASSPGQNTEAFF. The chain recombines TRBV5-1 with TRBJ1-1; possible D gene TRBD1, 5 bases. CDR1 and CDR2 (germline): SGHRS, YFSETQ. V dropped 4 bases and J dropped 1 base, with 8 bases sitting between them. The CDR3 sequence is 13 residues long.

The rearrangement uses TRBV7-9 and TRBJ2-4; 7 nucleotides agree with TRBD2. In germline, CDR1 is SEHNR, CDR2 FQNEAQ (reference sequence). V trimming: 1 base; J trimming: 6 bases; junction bases outside the gene matches: 6. CDR3 length equals 15 residues. CDR3 coding DNA: TGTGCCAGCAGCTTAGTGGGAGGGCCTGGAAACATTCAGTACTTC. Protein sequence: CASSLVGGPGNIQYF. Full variable domain (rest looked up from reference TRBV7-9 and TRBJ2-4): DTGVSQNPRHKITKRGQNVTFRCDPISEHNRLYWYRQTLGQGPEFLTYFQNEAQLEKSRLLSDRFSAERPKGSFSTLEIQRTEQGDSAMYLCASSLVGGPGNIQYFGAGTRLSVL.

This chain links TRBV5-1 with TRBJ2-2; 7 nucleotides line up with TRBD1. Germline loops: CDR1 SGHRS, CDR2 YFSETQ. The CDR3 covers 15 residues. V was clipped by 4 bases and J by 7 bases; unmatched bases: 10. For the CDR3, the DNA is TGCGCCAGCAGCCGGATTACAGGGGATGGCGGGGAGCTGTTTTTT. Protein product: CASSRITGDGGELFF.

V gene TRBV6-6 combines with J gene TRBJ1-4; D remains unclear. V lost 7 bases, J lost 4 bases, and 4 bases lay in between. From germline, CDR1 is MNHNY and CDR2 SVGAGI (reference sequence). This CDR3 spans 11 amino acids. The CDR3 is CASTGNEKLFF. The CDR3 nucleotides are TGTGCCAGCACCGGTAATGAAAAACTGTTTTTT.

V is TRBV23-1 and J is TRBJ2-6, with 9 bases aligning to TRBD1. TRBV23-1 is labeled an ORF, and its function is uncertain. V trimming: 4 bases; J trimming: 3 bases; junction bases outside the gene matches: 7. The CDR3 is made up of 17 amino acids. The CDR3 DNA follows: TGCGCCAGCAGTCCCCGGGACAGGGTTGGTGGGGCCAACGTCCTGACTTTC. It yields the protein CASSPRDRVGGANVLTF.

The chain employs TRBV5-1 and TRBJ2-1; 9 bases map to TRBD2. The CDR3 is 18 amino acids. CDR1 is SGHRS, CDR2 YFSETQ, per germline. The V segment lost 6 bases and the J segment 1 base; nucleotides outside the gene matches: 14. The CDR3 loop reads CASTPSSIAGVSYNEQFF. The CDR3 DNA is TGCGCCAGCACCCCGTCAAGTATAGCGGGAGTTTCCTACAATGAGCAGTTCTTC.

The V and J genes are TRBV5-1 and TRBJ2-7; 9 nucleotides align to TRBD2. Per germline, CDR1 SGHRS and CDR2 YFSETQ. The CDR3 extends over 15 amino acids. Trimming took 0 bases from V and 3 from J; bases not matched to a gene: 4. CDR3 loop: CASSLVAGGGYEQYF. The CDR3 nucleotides are TGCGCCAGCAGCTTGGTTGCGGGAGGGGGCTACGAGCAGTACTTC.

The rearrangement joins TRBV18 to TRBJ2-1, with 9 bases aligning to TRBD2. CDR3 length: 16 amino acids. CDR1 KGHSH and CDR2 LQKENI come from the germline V gene. The V segment lost 0 bases and the J segment 7 bases; nucleotides outside the gene matches: 7. CDR3 residues: CASSPPSLAGINEQFF. As DNA, the CDR3 is TGTGCCAGCTCACCACCATCGCTAGCGGGAATTAATGAGCAGTTCTTC.

This clone has just one count. The V and J genes are TRBV5-1 and TRBJ2-1, with TRBD1 identical over 9 bases. Per the germline V gene, CDR1 is SGHRS and CDR2 is YFSETQ. The CDR3 totals 15 residues. Germline trimming cut 1 base from V and 7 bases from J; bases unmatched to any gene: 6. This CDR3 reads CASSLYRGLMNEQFF. CDR3 nucleotides: TGCGCCAGCAGCTTGTACAGGGGGCTAATGAATGAGCAGTTCTTC.